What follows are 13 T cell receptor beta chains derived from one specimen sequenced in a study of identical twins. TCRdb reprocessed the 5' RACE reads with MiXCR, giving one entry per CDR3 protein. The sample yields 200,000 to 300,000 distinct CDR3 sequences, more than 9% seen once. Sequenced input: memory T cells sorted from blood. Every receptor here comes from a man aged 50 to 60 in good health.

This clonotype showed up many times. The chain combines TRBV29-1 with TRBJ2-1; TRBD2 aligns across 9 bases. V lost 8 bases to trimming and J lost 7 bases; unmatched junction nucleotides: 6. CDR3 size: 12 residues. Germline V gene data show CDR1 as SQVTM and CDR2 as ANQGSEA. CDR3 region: CSSLTSGNEQFF. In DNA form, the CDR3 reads TGCAGCTCTTTGACTAGCGGTAATGAGCAGTTCTTC.

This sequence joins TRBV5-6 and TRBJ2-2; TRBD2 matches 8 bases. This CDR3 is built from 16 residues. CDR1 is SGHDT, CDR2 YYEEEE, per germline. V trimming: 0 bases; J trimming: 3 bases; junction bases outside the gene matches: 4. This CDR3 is CASSLVSSGYTGELFF. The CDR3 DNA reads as TGTGCCAGCAGCTTGGTGTCTAGCGGGTACACCGGGGAGCTGTTTTTT.

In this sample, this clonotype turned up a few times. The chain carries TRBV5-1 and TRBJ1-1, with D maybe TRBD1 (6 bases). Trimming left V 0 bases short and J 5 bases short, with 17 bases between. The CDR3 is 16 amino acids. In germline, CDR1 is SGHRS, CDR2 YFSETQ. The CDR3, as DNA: TGCGCCAGCAGCTTGGTAGGGGGAAGGGTTGGGACTGAAGCTTTCTTT. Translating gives CASSLVGGRVGTEAFF.

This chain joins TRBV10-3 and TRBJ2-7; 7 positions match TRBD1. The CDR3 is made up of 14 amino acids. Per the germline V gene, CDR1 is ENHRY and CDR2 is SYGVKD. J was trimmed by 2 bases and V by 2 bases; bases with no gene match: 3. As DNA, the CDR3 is TGTGCCATCAGTGAGACCGGGACAGCCTACGAGCAGTACTTC. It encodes CAISETGTAYEQYF.

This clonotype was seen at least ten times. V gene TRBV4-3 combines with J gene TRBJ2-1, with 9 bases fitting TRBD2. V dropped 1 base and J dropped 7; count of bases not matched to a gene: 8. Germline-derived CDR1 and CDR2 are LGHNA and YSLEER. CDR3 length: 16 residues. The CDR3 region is CASSQGAGGRRNEQFF. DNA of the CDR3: TGCGCCAGCAGCCAAGGGGCGGGAGGGCGTCGGAATGAGCAGTTCTTC.

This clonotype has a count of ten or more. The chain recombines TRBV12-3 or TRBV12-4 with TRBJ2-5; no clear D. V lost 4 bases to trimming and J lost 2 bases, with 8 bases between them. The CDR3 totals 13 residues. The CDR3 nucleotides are TGTGCCAGCAGTTCCTGGCGGCAAGAGACCCAGTACTTC. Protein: CASSSWRQETQYF.

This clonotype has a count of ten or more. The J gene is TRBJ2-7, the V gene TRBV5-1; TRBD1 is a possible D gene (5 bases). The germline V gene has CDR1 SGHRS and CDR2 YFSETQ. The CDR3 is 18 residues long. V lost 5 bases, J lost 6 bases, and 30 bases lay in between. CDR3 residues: CASSPTFQAFTQEGEQYF. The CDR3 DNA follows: TGCGCCAGCAGTCCCACCTTTCAGGCCTTTACACAGGAAGGCGAGCAGTACTTC.

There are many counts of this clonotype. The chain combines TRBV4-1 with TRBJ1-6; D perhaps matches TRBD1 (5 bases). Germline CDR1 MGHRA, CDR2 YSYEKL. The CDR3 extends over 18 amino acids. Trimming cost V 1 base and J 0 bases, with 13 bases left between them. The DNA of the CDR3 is TGCGCCAGCAGCCAAGGGGGACTCCTAAGCTCCTATAATTCACCCCTCCACTTT. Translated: CASSQGGLLSSYNSPLHF.

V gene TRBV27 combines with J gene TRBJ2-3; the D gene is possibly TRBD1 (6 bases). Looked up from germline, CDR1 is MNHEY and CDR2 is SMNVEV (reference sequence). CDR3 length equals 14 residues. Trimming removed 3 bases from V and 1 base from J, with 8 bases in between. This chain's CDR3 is CASSFWTGTDTQYF. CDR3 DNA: TGTGCCAGCAGTTTCTGGACAGGCACAGATACGCAGTATTTT.

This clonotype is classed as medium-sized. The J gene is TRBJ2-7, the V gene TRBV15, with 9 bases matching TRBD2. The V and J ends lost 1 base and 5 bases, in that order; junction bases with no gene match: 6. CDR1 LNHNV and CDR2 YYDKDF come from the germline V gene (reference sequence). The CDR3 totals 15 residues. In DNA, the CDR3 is TGTGCCACCAGCAGAGGGGGACTAGCTAGCGACGAGCAGTACTTC. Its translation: CATSRGGLASDEQYF.

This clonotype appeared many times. CDR3 residues: CSAEGTSGSSYNEQFF. DNA of the CDR3: TGCAGTGCTGAGGGGACTAGCGGGAGCTCCTACAATGAGCAGTTCTTC. The rearrangement uses TRBV20-1 and TRBJ2-1, with 14 bases aligning to TRBD2. Germline-derived CDR1 and CDR2 are DFQATT and SNEGSKA (reference sequence). This CDR3 is 16 amino acids long. The V segment lost 5 bases and the J segment 0 bases; nucleotides outside the gene matches: 3.

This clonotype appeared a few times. The CDR3 DNA reads as TGTGCCAGTAGCCCAGGGTTTGGCCAAGAGACCCAGTACTTC. This gives the protein CASSPGFGQETQYF. The chain is built from TRBV19 and TRBJ2-5, with a possible D match to TRBD1 (5 bases). The CDR3 has 14 residues. Germline CDR1 is LNHDA and CDR2 is SQIVND (reference sequence). Trimming shortened V by 6 bases and J by 1 base, and 12 bases separated the two germline ends.

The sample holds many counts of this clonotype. In DNA, the CDR3 is TGTGCCAGCAGCACCAGTGGACAGGGAAACGAGCAGTACTTC. Translation gives CASSTSGQGNEQYF. The rearrangement links TRBV5-5 to TRBJ2-7; 8 nucleotides agree with TRBD1. CDR1 is SGHKS and CDR2 is YYEKEE in the germline V gene (reference sequence). The CDR3 is made up of 14 amino acids. V shed 4 bases, J shed 5 bases, and the junction held 8 bases outside the gene matches.